Below are 22 T cell receptor beta chains sequenced from a single sample in a study of blood T cell repertoires in COVID-19. Measured with immunoSEQ multiplex PCR; TCRdb has only the in-frame clones, and not every one. This sample has about 90,000 clones, with less than 80% found just once. The specimen sequenced was peripheral blood. These receptors originate from a woman at least 80 years old with acute or convalescent COVID-19.

V is TRBV7-2 and J is TRBJ2-5; 10 nucleotides agree with TRBD1. Losses at the gene ends were 5 bases for V and 2 bases for J; bases not matched to a gene: 8. This CDR3 comprises 16 residues. The germline V gene encodes CDR1 SGHTA and CDR2 FQGNSA. The DNA for the CDR3 is TGTGCCAGCAGCGGATGGACAGGGGGACGGCAAGAGACCCAGTACTTC. Amino acid sequence: CASSGWTGGRQETQYF.

The V gene is TRBV7-2, the J gene TRBJ1-4, with TRBD1 matching 7 bases. This CDR3 is 15 amino acids long. After removal of 5 bases from V and 5 bases from J, the junction contained 8 bases not matched to a gene. Germline V gene data show CDR1 as SGHTA and CDR2 as FQGNSA. This CDR3 reads CASSVLTGANEKLFF. Here the CDR3 DNA reads TGTGCCAGCAGCGTGCTCACAGGGGCAAATGAAAAACTGTTTTTT.

The chain recombines TRBV7-2 with TRBJ2-3; TRBD1 agrees at 7 bases. J gave up 6 bases and V 5 bases, and 11 bases lay outside the gene matches. The CDR3 has 15 residues. The germline V gene encodes CDR1 SGHTA and CDR2 FQGNSA. The CDR3 reads CASSPRGQMLDTQYF. The CDR3 DNA sequence: TGTGCCAGCAGCCCAAGGGGACAGATGCTGGATACGCAGTATTTT.

The chain links TRBV6-5 to TRBJ1-3, with TRBD1 matching over 9 bases. The germline CDR1 and CDR2 sequences are MNHEY and SVGAGI. CDR3 length equals 15 residues. With V trimmed by 5 bases and J by 2 bases, 4 bases remained unmatched. The CDR3 sequence: CASSPTGGTGNTIYF. The DNA for the CDR3 is TGTGCCAGCAGTCCGACAGGGGGAACTGGAAACACCATATATTTT.

This clone occurred once. This chain links TRBV14 with TRBJ1-4; tentative D call: TRBD1 (5 bases). Germline values: CDR1 SGHDN, CDR2 FVKESK. V was clipped by 4 bases and J by 7 bases, with 16 bases between them. This CDR3 comprises 15 residues. CDR3: CASSPIRPGGEKLFF. The CDR3 nucleotides are TGTGCCAGCAGCCCCATCCGGCCGGGGGGTGAAAAACTGTTTTTT.

V is TRBV5-1 and J is TRBJ2-5; weak D call: TRBD1 (5 bases). Germline V CDR1 and CDR2: SGHRS, YFSETQ. V shed 2 bases and J shed 1 base, with 9 bases lying between them. CDR3 length: 14 residues. The DNA of the CDR3 is TGCGCCAGCAGCTTAGGGGAATTCCAAGAGACCCAGTACTTC. Protein: CASSLGEFQETQYF.

J is TRBJ1-4 and V is TRBV28, with D unresolved. Germline CDR1 reads MDHEN; CDR2 reads SYDVKM. The V and J ends lost 1 base and 0 bases respectively, with 6 bases between them. This CDR3 spans 15 amino acids. The chain's CDR3 is CASSLYGATNEKLFF. CDR3 DNA: TGTGCCAGCAGTTTATACGGGGCAACTAATGAAAAACTGTTTTTT.

This chain connects TRBV7-9 to TRBJ1-1, with unresolved D. The CDR3 runs to 15 residues. Trimming stripped 2 bases from V and 1 base from J, with 11 bases between. The germline CDR1 and CDR2 sequences are SEHNR and FQNEAQ (reference sequence). The DNA of the CDR3 is TGTGCCAGCAGCTTATCTCAGGTTCAGAACACTGAAGCTTTCTTT. Encoded protein: CASSLSQVQNTEAFF.

V and J are TRBV7-6 and TRBJ2-3, with a tentative D call TRBD2 (7 bases). The CDR3 loop spans 15 amino acids. Germline lookup yields CDR1 SGHVS and CDR2 FNYEAQ. The V and J ends lost 3 bases and 2 bases respectively, with 12 bases between them. The CDR3 sequence is CASSFAGATTDTQYF. Here the CDR3 DNA reads TGTGCCAGCAGCTTTGCGGGGGCGACCACAGATACGCAGTATTTT.

The J gene is TRBJ2-7, the V gene TRBV18, with a tentative D call TRBD1 (6 bases). This CDR3 spans 12 amino acids. Germline CDR1 KGHSH, CDR2 LQKENI. Trimming removed 6 bases at V and 3 bases at J, with 9 bases between. CDR3: CASSSDSYEQYF. DNA for the CDR3: TGTGCCAGCTCTTCGGACAGCTACGAGCAGTACTTC.

The chain joins TRBV7-2 to TRBJ2-6; D remains unclear. Looked up from germline, CDR1 is SGHTA and CDR2 is FQGNSA. The CDR3 contains 18 residues. The V end lost 0 bases, the J end lost 0 bases, and 12 bases lay between the germline ends. CDR3 loop: CASSLAPQVSSGANVLTF. The CDR3 region has the DNA TGTGCCAGCAGCTTAGCGCCCCAGGTAAGCTCTGGGGCCAACGTCCTGACTTTC.

This chain uses TRBV7-9 with TRBJ1-1, with D unresolved. The CDR3 runs to 12 residues. Looked up from germline, CDR1 is SEHNR and CDR2 is FQNEAQ (reference sequence). With 5 bases removed from V and 2 bases from J, the gap between germline ends came to 6 bases. CDR3: CASSPRNTEAFF. The DNA of the CDR3 is TGTGCCAGCAGCCCCAGAAACACTGAAGCTTTCTTT.

V gene TRBV7-2 combines with J gene TRBJ1-2; weak D call: TRBD1 (5 bases). Per germline, CDR1 SGHTA and CDR2 FQGNSA. The CDR3 is 13 residues long. Trimming removed 5 bases at V and 5 bases at J, with 12 bases between. The CDR3 here is CASSTQTAYGYTF. DNA of the CDR3: TGTGCCAGCAGCACCCAGACAGCTTATGGCTACACCTTC.

In this sample, this clone turned up a few times. The chain links TRBV28 to TRBJ1-2; D is unclear. The CDR3 runs 12 residues. Trimming shortened V by 6 bases and J by 8 bases, and 13 bases separated the two germline ends. Germline CDR1 and CDR2: MDHEN and SYDVKM. The CDR3 spells CASSLGSVGYTF. CDR3 sequence (DNA): TGTGCCAGCAGCCTAGGATCGGTCGGCTACACCTTC.

V usage is TRBV4-1 and J usage is TRBJ1-1; D may be TRBD1 (5 bases). The CDR3 length is 13 residues. Germline V lookup: CDR1 MGHRA, CDR2 YSYEKL. The V end lost 2 bases, the J end lost 7 bases, and 11 bases lay between the germline ends. The CDR3 spells CASSQPDSNEAFF. DNA for the CDR3: TGCGCCAGCAGCCAACCCGACAGTAATGAAGCTTTCTTT.

On this clone itself: One end of the junction does not line up with germline, which may come from a read error. This chain connects TRBV12-3 or TRBV12-4 to TRBJ2-1; tentatively, D is TRBD2 (5 bases). This CDR3 region has 12 residues. Here the CDR3 reads CASRFQVAAEVF. The DNA for the CDR3 is TGTGCCAGCAGATTCCAGGTCGCTGCGGAGGTCTTC.

V gene TRBV2 combines with J gene TRBJ1-5; D unclear. Germline V CDR1 and CDR2: SNHLY, FYNNEI. V shed 4 bases and J shed 5 bases, with 9 bases lying between them. The length of the CDR3 is 13 residues. CDR3 in DNA: TGTGCCAGCAGTGGGCGGCGCGATCAGCCCCAGCATTTT. Its protein is CASSGRRDQPQHF.

This sequence joins TRBV10-3 and TRBJ1-3, with D possibly being TRBD1 (5 bases). Looked up from germline, CDR1 is ENHRY and CDR2 is SYGVKD. The CDR3 covers 16 residues. V gave up 4 bases and J gave up 0 bases, with 13 bases separating them. The CDR3 bases are TGTGCCATCAGTGGCGAACAGGCATTCTCTGGAAACACCATATATTTT. It encodes CAISGEQAFSGNTIYF.

This sequence joins TRBV7-9 and TRBJ1-1, with D hard to call. The V end was cut by 0 bases, the J end by 8 bases, with 10 bases between. The CDR3 totals 13 residues. The germline CDR1 and CDR2 sequences are SEHNR and FQNEAQ (reference sequence). The CDR3 loop is CASSLAGVSEAFF. Written as DNA, the CDR3 is TGTGCCAGCAGCTTAGCCGGTGTGTCCGAAGCTTTCTTT.

The V and J genes are TRBV18 and TRBJ1-2, with a weak D call TRBD1 (5 bases). The V end was cut by 3 bases, the J end by 4 bases, with 12 bases between. The CDR3 is 14 residues long. In germline, CDR1 is KGHSH, CDR2 LQKENI. CDR3 coding DNA: TGTGCCAGCTCACCTTCAGGGCCTACCTATGGCTACACCTTC. Its translation: CASSPSGPTYGYTF.

Only one count was recorded for this clone. This chain uses TRBV7-2 with TRBJ1-2; no reliable D call. Germline V gene data show CDR1 as SGHTA and CDR2 as FQGNSA. The CDR3 is 16 residues long. V gave up 2 bases and J gave up 0 bases, with 13 bases separating them. The CDR3 nucleotides are TGTGCCAGCAGCTTATATTCAGGCGAAGCTAACTATGGCTACACCTTC. Translating gives CASSLYSGEANYGYTF.

V gene TRBV5-1 combines with J gene TRBJ1-2; possible D gene TRBD1, 5 bases. V lost 2 bases to trimming and J lost 7 bases, with 18 bases between them. The CDR3 has 15 residues. CDR1 and CDR2 (germline): SGHRS, YFSETQ. In nucleotides, the CDR3 is TGCGCCAGCAGCTTTGACGGGGGAGCGACGGGTGGCTACACCTTC. Residues: CASSFDGGATGGYTF.